This is a list of T cell receptor beta chains from one sample in a study of graft-versus-host responses after intestinal transplantation. Clones were read by immunoSEQ multiplex PCR, and TCRdb kept only the in-frame ones, dropping some. The sample lists about 3,200 clones; just over 90% were seen once. Sequencing was performed on bone marrow, taken 350 to 400 days after transplant. The receptor set was obtained from a human patient who received an intestinal transplant, so some T cells may come from the graft donor. Each CDR3 is given with its conserved first and last residue. The D gene is left open where the match is weak. A clone size is listed for some rows: how often the clone was seen (once, few, many), or a class if it is expanded.

d_call	clone_size	v_call	j_call	cdr3_aa	cdr3_nt
TRBD1	few	TRBV10-2	TRBJ1-5	CASGGGGGRGNQPQHF	TGCGCCAGTGGGGGGGGAGGGGGCAGGGGCAATCAGCCCCAGCATTTT
TRBD2	-	TRBV4-1	TRBJ2-7	CASSQSASGPGEQYF	TGCGCCAGCAGCCAGTCGGCTAGCGGGCCGGGGGAGCAGTACTTC
-	-	TRBV19	TRBJ1-1	CASSIVPLTESMNTEAFF	TGTGCCAGTAGTATAGTACCCTTGACAGAGTCCATGAACACTGAAGCTTTCTTT
-	-	TRBV10-3	TRBJ2-7	CAIRDSPNSYEQYF	TGTGCCATTCGGGACTCACCAAACTCCTACGAGCAGTACTTC
-	few	TRBV10-3	TRBJ1-3	CAISESAGSYSGNTIYF	TGTGCCATCAGTGAGTCCGCAGGTTCCTACTCTGGAAACACCATATATTTT
-	-	TRBV28	TRBJ2-3	CASSLQEYTDTQYF	TGTGCCAGCAGTTTACAGGAATACACAGATACGCAGTATTTT
-	-	TRBV27	TRBJ1-2	CASSFNVYGGYTF	TGTGCCAGCAGTTTTAATGTCTACGGTGGCTACACCTTC
-	-	TRBV19	TRBJ2-1	CASSIVSHNEQFF	TGTGCCAGTAGTATAGTAAGTCACAATGAGCAGTTCTTC
-	-	TRBV27	TRBJ1-1	CASSLSSGLNTEAFF	TGTGCCAGCAGTTTATCTTCAGGGCTGAACACTGAAGCTTTCTTT
-	-	TRBV5-6	TRBJ1-2	CASSLGQPLSGYTF	TGTGCCAGCAGCTTGGGACAGCCCCTCTCTGGCTACACCTTC
TRBD2	-	TRBV27	TRBJ2-2	CASRRLAGATNTGELFF	TGTGCCAGCAGGAGGCTAGCGGGGGCCACCAACACCGGGGAGCTGTTTTTT
-	-	TRBV7-3	TRBJ1-2	CASRPDRRTGGYTF	TGTGCCAGCAGGCCCGATCGGAGAACGGGGGGCTACACCTTC
-	-	TRBV5-1	TRBJ1-4	CASSLGQYPEKLFF	TGCGCCAGCAGCTTGGGTCAGTACCCGGAAAAACTGTTTTTT
TRBD1	-	TRBV7-9	TRBJ2-7	CASGFTGQGLNVRF	TGTGCCAGCGGGTTTACCGGACAGGGCCTGAACGTTCGGTTC
-	-	TRBV7-3	TRBJ2-1	CASSLQGNEQFF	TGTGCCAGCAGCTTACAGGGCAATGAGCAGTTCTTC
-	-	TRBV2	TRBJ1-1	CASSRDTEAFF	TGTGCCAGCAGTAGGGACACTGAAGCTTTCTTT
TRBD2	-	TRBV5-3	TRBJ2-1	CARSLASSGSSYNEQFF	TGTGCCAGAAGCTTGGCGTCCAGCGGGAGCTCCTACAATGAGCAGTTCTTC
TRBD1	-	TRBV18	TRBJ1-5	CASSPRTGNQPQHF	TGTGCCAGCTCACCGCGGACAGGGAATCAGCCCCAGCATTTT
-	-	TRBV15	TRBJ1-3	CATSRDGNTIYF	TGTGCCACCAGCAGAGATGGGAACACCATATATTTT
TRBD1	-	TRBV12-5	TRBJ1-5	CASGFIGQGHQPQHF	TGTGCTAGTGGTTTCATCGGACAGGGGCACCAGCCCCAGCATTTT
-	-	TRBV9	TRBJ2-5	CASSRNSIRETQYF	TGTGCCAGCAGCAGGAATAGCATCCGAGAGACCCAGTACTTC
TRBD1	-	TRBV2	TRBJ1-5	CASLGTDSNQPQHF	TGTGCCAGCCTCGGGACAGATAGCAATCAGCCCCAGCATTTT
TRBD1	-	TRBV4-1	TRBJ2-7	CASSQDRFDRDYEQYF	TGCGCCAGCAGCCAAGATCGATTCGACAGGGACTACGAGCAGTACTTC
-	once	TRBV19	TRBJ2-3	CASSISASTDTQYF	TGTGCCAGTAGTATCTCAGCTAGCACAGATACGCAGTATTTT
-	-	TRBV9	TRBJ1-3	CASSVDGVPGNTIYF	TGTGCCAGCAGCGTAGACGGTGTCCCTGGAAACACCATATATTTT
TRBD2	-	TRBV18	TRBJ2-7	CASSPGEGLSYEQYF	TGTGCCAGCTCACCAGGGGAGGGCCTCTCCTACGAGCAGTACTTC